This TCR beta chain was captured by sequencing in a study of CD8 T cells in ankylosing spondylitis. Whole-study findings and limits: Significant enrichment of disease-linked clones was reported in matched ankylosing spondylitis synovial fluid. Typical of ankylosing spondylitis blood, it appeared, was a TCR beta motif of several highly homologous variants. CD8+ cells made up the disease-linked clones, which were relatively rare in peripheral blood.

The CDR3 covers 15 residues. Germline assignment: CDR1 SGHTA and CDR2 FQGNSA. Trimming took off 0 bases at V and 1 base at J, with 7 bases between the two ends. MiXCR was run by TCRdb on the 5' RACE reads, yielding one entry per CDR3 protein. The sample consists of around 890,000 distinct CDR3 sequences, 12% of them appearing once. This clonotype has a count of ten or more. The target antigen is unknown. This chain joins TRBV7-2 and TRBJ1-5, with unresolved D. The clonotype was recovered from a male donor with ankylosing spondylitis. Sequenced material: blood, either unsorted or a sorted T cell fraction (not recorded which). CDR3 amino acids: CASSLAGFSNQPQHF. For the CDR3, the DNA is TGTGCCAGCAGCTTAGCAGGGTTCAGCAATCAGCCCCAGCATTTT.